The source of this T cell receptor (beta chain) is a study of blood T cells in healthy people across ages. Germline V gives CDR1 SGHRS, CDR2 YFSETQ. Trimming shortened V by 1 base and J by 5 bases, and 4 bases separated the two germline ends. This CDR3 has 11 amino acids. This clonotype was seen ten or more times. Its antigen remains unknown. Whole-study results and caveats: TCR beta diversity, measured per million T cells, fell in a roughly linear way with age.

Primers used in a second PCR of roughly 6 to 12 cycles were a sample-barcoded 5' primer and a J-beta primer mix. Each cDNA molecule, via a template-switch adaptor with 12 random nucleotides, was tagged. TCRdb reanalysed the 5' RACE reads using MiXCR and keeps one entry per CDR3 protein. The sample records about 810,000 distinct CDR3 sequences, about 34% being singletons. This TCR was recovered from a young man in good health. Material for sequencing was blood. The chain links TRBV5-1 to TRBJ2-7; no clear D gene. As DNA, the CDR3 is TGCGCCAGCAGCTTGTCGAACGAGCAGTACTTC. It yields the protein CASSLSNEQYF.